These 9 T cell receptor beta chains came from one sample sequenced in a study of T cell responses to AZD1222 COVID-19 vaccine. Profiling relied on immunoSEQ multiplex PCR, and the TCRdb table lists in-frame clones only, not all of them. The sample lists about 83,000 clones, 86% occurring once. This specimen was peripheral blood, taken on day 0 of AZD1222 vaccination. The receptors originated from an adult in good health.

This chain joins TRBV12-5 and TRBJ2-5; 7 nucleotides align to TRBD2. Germline lookup yields CDR1 LGHNT and CDR2 FRNRAP. This CDR3 comprises 13 residues. V lost 6 bases to trimming and J lost 5 bases; unmatched junction nucleotides: 6. The CDR3 sequence is CASGPPGRETQYF. The DNA for the CDR3 is TGTGCTAGTGGACCCCCCGGGAGGGAGACCCAGTACTTC.

This clone occurred a few times. This chain uses TRBV30 with TRBJ1-1; no clear D. Germline V gene data show CDR1 as GTSNPN and CDR2 as SVGIG (reference sequence). This CDR3 is 13 amino acids long. The V and J ends lost 0 bases and 0 bases respectively, with 5 bases between them. CDR3 DNA: TGTGCCTGGAGTGTCGACTTGAACACTGAAGCTTTCTTT. Translating it yields CAWSVDLNTEAFF.

The gene calls are TRBV2 and TRBJ2-7, with a possible D match to TRBD1 (6 bases). CDR3 length equals 14 residues. Deletions cut 6 bases from V and 5 bases from J, with 17 bases between. Germline-derived CDR1 and CDR2 are SNHLY and FYNNEI. The DNA for the CDR3 is TGTGCCAGCAGCACCTCCCAGGGGTCCCACGAGCAGTACTTC. Residues: CASSTSQGSHEQYF.

This rearrangement joins TRBV5-1 to TRBJ1-1; TRBD1 might be the D (6 bases). The V end lost 3 bases, the J end lost 5 bases, and 14 bases lay between the germline ends. There are 14 residues in the CDR3. Germline V gene sequence: CDR1 SGHRS, CDR2 YFSETQ. For the CDR3, the DNA is TGCGCCAGCAGCTCCCTTGGGGGGCGGACTGAAGCTTTCTTT. Translated: CASSSLGGRTEAFF. Variable domain in full (rest from reference TRBV5-1 and TRBJ1-1): KAGVTQTPRYLIKTRGQQVTLSCSPISGHRSVSWYQQTPGQGLQFLFEYFSETQRNKGNFPGRFSGRQFSNSRSEMNVSTLELGDSALYLCASSSLGGRTEAFFGQGTRLTVV.

This sequence joins TRBV15 and TRBJ2-1; D not resolved. The CDR3 length is 14 residues. V was clipped by 0 bases and J by 3 bases, with 6 bases between them. The germline gives CDR1 LNHNV, CDR2 YYDKDF (reference sequence). Here the CDR3 reads CATSRERYYNEQFF. CDR3 nucleotides: TGTGCCACCAGCAGAGAGAGATACTACAATGAGCAGTTCTTC.

The chain couples TRBV5-1 to TRBJ2-7, with 8 bases that match TRBD2. This CDR3 is built from 16 residues. CDR1 is SGHRS and CDR2 is YFSETQ in the germline V gene. After removal of 0 bases from V and 0 bases from J, the junction contained 5 bases not matched to a gene. Here the CDR3 reads CASSLGLASYSYEQYF. The CDR3 coding sequence is TGCGCCAGCAGCTTGGGACTAGCGTCTTACTCCTACGAGCAGTACTTC. Using reference TRBV5-1 and TRBJ2-7 for the parts outside the CDR3, the full variable domain is KAGVTQTPRYLIKTRGQQVTLSCSPISGHRSVSWYQQTPGQGLQFLFEYFSETQRNKGNFPGRFSGRQFSNSRSEMNVSTLELGDSALYLCASSLGLASYSYEQYFGPGTRLTVT.

The rearrangement uses TRBV5-1 and TRBJ2-5; 10 positions agree with TRBD2. With V trimmed by 7 bases and J by 5 bases, 8 bases remained unmatched. CDR1 and CDR2 from the germline V gene are SGHRS and YFSETQ. The length of the CDR3 is 14 residues. DNA for the CDR3: TGCGCCAGCTCCGGGACTAGCGCTTCGGAGACCCAGTACTTC. Translating gives CASSGTSASETQYF.

This chain joins TRBV6-5 and TRBJ2-5; 11 positions match TRBD1. This CDR3 is 14 amino acids long. In germline, CDR1 is MNHEY, CDR2 SVGAGI. Unmatched junction bases numbered 5, after V lost 4 bases and J lost 7 bases. The CDR3 loop is CASSLIGTGGTQYF. The CDR3 DNA reads as TGTGCCAGCAGTTTAATAGGGACAGGGGGGACCCAGTACTTC.

The chain combines TRBV3-1 (or the pseudogene TRBV3-2) with TRBJ1-6, with TRBD1 identical over 7 bases. Germline CDR1 and CDR2: LGHDT and YNNKEL (reference sequence). V lost 4 bases and J lost 7; bases outside the gene matches: 4. This CDR3 region has 14 residues. The DNA of the CDR3 is TGTGCCAGCAGCCCCACAGGGGCAAATTCACCCCTCCACTTT. Its protein product is CASSPTGANSPLHF.